The present T cell receptor (beta chain) was sequenced within a study of OX40 agonist ivuxolimab in advanced cancers. Study outcomes and limitations: Averaging showed that CD8+ T cells had more expanded clones than CD4+ did.

Of note for this clone: Its antigen remains unknown.

This CDR3 has 14 amino acids. Produced via immunoSEQ multiplex PCR; TCRdb's table is partial and in-frame only. The data contain 46,000 or so clones, more than 80% of them singletons. V gene TRBV21-1 combines with J gene TRBJ1-1; TRBD1 was called by the table and not checked on the DNA. TRBV21-1 is a recognized pseudogene. This clonotype was sampled from an adult with an advanced solid tumor such as melanoma, head and neck, liver or kidney cancer. The source was CD4+ or CD8+ T cells sorted from blood, collected in a trial of the OX40 agonist ivuxolimab. The CDR3 bases are TGTGCCACAATCGGGACAGCCAAAAACACTGAAGCTTTCTTT. Amino acid sequence: CATIGTAKNTEAFF.